Shown below are 20 T cell receptor beta chains from a single sample sequenced in a study of blood T cell repertoires in COVID-19 (dated by TCRdb to 2018 to 2021). Libraries were prepared through the immunoSEQ multiplex PCR assay. Here the immuneACCESS table is served through TCRdb, limited to in-frame sequences with V and J called. Missing clones are a known gap in these copies; in checked studies unresolved V genes cover under half, and the rest lacks a known reason. In this sample the table shows over 45,000 clones, around 84% of which occur a single time. Together, the top ten hold around 4.5% of the sample. The specimen was peripheral blood. All receptors come from a man aged 50 to 60 with active COVID-19.

The chain carries TRBV11-2 and TRBJ2-5; tentative D call: TRBD2 (5 bases). Germline V gives CDR1 SGHAT, CDR2 FQNNGV. CDR3 length equals 12 residues. The V gene lost 5 bases and the J gene lost 4 bases, with 8 bases spanning the gap. The CDR3 bases are TGTGCCAGCAGCCTGGGGAGAGAGACCCAGTACTTC. It encodes CASSLGRETQYF.

The DNA of the CDR3 is TGTGCCAGCTCACCACTAGCGAGTCAGGCTTCCAACACTGAAGCTTTCTTT. It codes for CASSPLASQASNTEAFF. V and J are TRBV18 and TRBJ1-1; no definite D call. V was shortened by 1 base and J by 2 bases, with 17 bases between the two germline ends. The CDR3 consists of 17 residues. The V gene's germline CDR1 is KGHSH and CDR2 LQKENI.

The rearrangement uses TRBV18 and TRBJ2-1; TRBD1 is a possible D gene (7 bases). The V gene's germline CDR1 is KGHSH and CDR2 LQKENI. The CDR3 contains 16 residues. Trimming cost V 0 bases and J 7 bases, with 16 bases left between them. CDR3 loop: CASSPPEGALWNEQFF. The CDR3 DNA is TGTGCCAGCTCACCACCGGAGGGGGCGCTTTGGAATGAGCAGTTCTTC.

The rearrangement joins TRBV7-9 to TRBJ1-1, with TRBD1 identical over 7 bases. Germline trimming cut 2 bases from V and 0 bases from J; bases unmatched to any gene: 3. Germline V lookup: CDR1 SEHNR, CDR2 FQNEAQ (reference sequence). The CDR3 is 15 residues long. The CDR3 loop reads CASSLSTGLNTEAFF. CDR3 nucleotide sequence: TGTGCCAGCAGCTTATCGACAGGGTTGAACACTGAAGCTTTCTTT. Full variable domain (missing parts from reference TRBV7-9 and TRBJ1-1): DTGVSQNPRHKITKRGQNVTFRCDPISEHNRLYWYRQTLGQGPEFLTYFQNEAQLEKSRLLSDRFSAERPKGSFSTLEIQRTEQGDSAMYLCASSLSTGLNTEAFFGQGTRLTVV.

The chain recombines TRBV21-1 with TRBJ1-5. TRBV21-1 corresponds to a pseudogene. The CDR3 covers 17 residues. Here the CDR3 reads CASSKVRRQSINQPQHF. The CDR3 DNA reads TGTGCCAGCAGCAAAGTGAGGCGTCAGAGCATAAATCAGCCCCAGCATTTT.

CDR3 residues: CASSSRHRVGNEQYF. The CDR3 DNA follows: TGTGCCAGCAGCAGCCGGCACAGGGTGGGGAACGAGCAGTACTTC. The J gene is TRBJ2-7, the V gene TRBV7-8, with D perhaps TRBD1 (6 bases). V was cut by 5 bases and J by 5 bases, with 19 bases left in between. CDR3 size: 15 residues. Germline values: CDR1 SGHVS, CDR2 FQNEAQ. Variable domain in full (rest from reference TRBV7-8 and TRBJ2-7): GAGVSQSPRYKVAKRGQDVALRCDPISGHVSLFWYQQALGQGPEFLTYFQNEAQLDKSGLPSDRFFAERPEGSVSTLKIQRTQQEDSAVYLCASSSRHRVGNEQYFGPGTRLTVT.

In this sample, this clone turned up once. The chain combines TRBV27 with TRBJ2-1; TRBD2 matches 12 bases. In germline, CDR1 is MNHEY, CDR2 SMNVEV (reference sequence). CDR3 length equals 17 residues. V lost 2 bases and J lost 10; bases outside the gene matches: 12. The CDR3 protein is CASSLGSLAGGRGEQFF. CDR3 DNA sequence: TGTGCCAGCAGTTTAGGGAGCCTAGCGGGGGGGCGAGGAGAGCAGTTCTTC.

This clone came up once. V and J are TRBV6-5 and TRBJ2-7; D gene uncertain. The germline CDR1 and CDR2 sequences are MNHEY and SVGAGI. The CDR3 has 11 residues. Trimming removed 6 bases at V and 3 bases at J, with 6 bases between. The CDR3 loop reads CASSNSYEQYF. CDR3 in DNA: TGTGCCAGCAGCAACAGCTACGAGCAGTACTTC.

This chain joins TRBV11-2 and TRBJ2-2; 8 nucleotides align to TRBD1. The CDR3 totals 15 residues. Losses at the gene ends were 9 bases for V and 3 bases for J; bases not matched to a gene: 9. The germline CDR1 and CDR2 sequences are SGHAT and FQNNGV. The CDR3 sequence: CASSRGRDYTGELFF. The CDR3 coding sequence is TGTGCCAGTTCCAGGGGGCGCGACTACACCGGGGAGCTGTTTTTT.

CDR3 nucleotide sequence: TGTGCCAGTACCGCCGGGACAGGGGGCGATGAAAAACTGTTTTTT. This translates into CASTAGTGGDEKLFF. The chain links TRBV19 to TRBJ1-4, with 12 bases lining up with TRBD1. CDR1 is LNHDA and CDR2 is SQIVND in the germline V gene (reference sequence). Unmatched junction bases numbered 6, after V lost 7 bases and J lost 6 bases. CDR3 length equals 15 residues.

This clone was recorded only once. CDR3 in DNA: TGTGCCAGCAGTTACTCGAAATCCGGGCCCCAGCATTTT. It encodes CASSYSKSGPQHF. The rearrangement links TRBV6-2 or TRBV6-3 to TRBJ1-5; D ambiguous. V lost 0 bases and J lost 9, with 9 bases in between. The germline V gene has CDR1 MNHEY and CDR2 SVGEGT. The CDR3 sequence is 13 residues long.

The chain employs TRBV7-9 and TRBJ1-1, with D unclear. The CDR3 totals 12 residues. Germline CDR1 and CDR2: SEHNR and FQNEAQ (reference sequence). V gave up 5 bases and J gave up 1 base, with 5 bases separating them. The chain's CDR3 is CASSRKNTEAFF. The DNA for the CDR3 is TGTGCCAGCAGCCGTAAGAACACTGAAGCTTTCTTT.

V is TRBV27 and J is TRBJ1-5; D unclear. The germline V and J ends were trimmed by 6 bases and 2 bases, with 14 bases remaining between them. CDR3 length: 15 amino acids. CDR1 MNHEY and CDR2 SMNVEV come from the germline V gene (reference sequence). The CDR3 nucleotides are TGTGCCAGCAGCTTAGGGAGCAAGGGCAATCAGCCCCAGCATTTT. It encodes CASSLGSKGNQPQHF.

This chain connects TRBV9 to TRBJ1-2, with 8 positions matching TRBD1. In germline, CDR1 is SGDLS, CDR2 YYNGEE. The CDR3 totals 14 residues. V dropped 3 bases and J dropped 6; count of bases not matched to a gene: 7. The CDR3 DNA reads as TGTGCCAGCAGCGAACAGGGGGTCAGGGATGGCTACACCTTC. Its translation is CASSEQGVRDGYTF.

The chain employs TRBV12-5 and TRBJ2-7; unclear D gene. This CDR3 has 12 residues. CDR1 is LGHNT and CDR2 is FRNRAP in the germline V gene. The V end was cut by 0 bases, the J end by 6 bases, with 6 bases between. CDR3 in amino acids: CASGLVISEQYF. The CDR3 coding sequence is TGTGCTAGTGGTTTGGTGATTAGCGAGCAGTACTTC.

The chain is built from TRBV27 and TRBJ2-5; 9 bases match TRBD2. The CDR3 covers 18 residues. In germline, CDR1 is MNHEY, CDR2 SMNVEV (reference sequence). With 2 bases clipped from V and 4 bases from J, the junction kept 14 bases outside the gene matches. The CDR3: CASSLTPPLAGSLETQYF. The CDR3 DNA follows: TGTGCCAGCAGTTTAACCCCCCCCCTAGCGGGGTCCTTAGAGACCCAGTACTTC.

This clone was picked up a small number of times. The J gene is TRBJ2-3, the V gene TRBV9, with D possibly being TRBD1 (6 bases). CDR1 is SGDLS, CDR2 YYNGEE, per germline. The CDR3 consists of 16 residues. With 4 bases removed from V and 0 bases from J, the gap between germline ends came to 15 bases. CDR3 nucleotides: TGTGCCAGCAGCCCCGGAGGTGGGGGCAGCACAGATACGCAGTATTTT. As protein: CASSPGGGGSTDTQYF.

This clone was seen only a few times. V usage is TRBV6-1 and J usage is TRBJ1-5; D possibly corresponds to TRBD1 (5 bases). V dropped 1 base and J dropped 7 bases, with 8 bases sitting between them. CDR1 is MNHNS and CDR2 is SASEGT in the germline V gene. CDR3 size: 13 residues. Here the CDR3 reads CASSEVWGQPQHF. The CDR3 nucleotides are TGTGCCAGCAGTGAAGTATGGGGCCAGCCCCAGCATTTT.

The V gene is TRBV9, the J gene TRBJ2-2; D is possibly TRBD2 (6 bases). The V gene lost 0 bases and the J gene lost 0 bases, with 9 bases spanning the gap. This CDR3 has 16 residues. Germline V CDR1 and CDR2: SGDLS, YYNGEE. The CDR3 DNA reads TGTGCCAGCAGCGTAGGCGGCGGGGCGAACACCGGGGAGCTGTTTTTT. Residues: CASSVGGGANTGELFF.

The chain is built from TRBV6-5 and TRBJ1-4; the D gene is possibly TRBD1 (5 bases). The CDR3 is made up of 14 amino acids. Trimming cost V 6 bases and J 5 bases, with 13 bases left between them. Germline V lookup: CDR1 MNHEY, CDR2 SVGAGI. DNA of the CDR3: TGTGCCAGCAGCTCCGGGGGATCAAATGAAAAACTGTTTTTT. This codes for CASSSGGSNEKLFF.